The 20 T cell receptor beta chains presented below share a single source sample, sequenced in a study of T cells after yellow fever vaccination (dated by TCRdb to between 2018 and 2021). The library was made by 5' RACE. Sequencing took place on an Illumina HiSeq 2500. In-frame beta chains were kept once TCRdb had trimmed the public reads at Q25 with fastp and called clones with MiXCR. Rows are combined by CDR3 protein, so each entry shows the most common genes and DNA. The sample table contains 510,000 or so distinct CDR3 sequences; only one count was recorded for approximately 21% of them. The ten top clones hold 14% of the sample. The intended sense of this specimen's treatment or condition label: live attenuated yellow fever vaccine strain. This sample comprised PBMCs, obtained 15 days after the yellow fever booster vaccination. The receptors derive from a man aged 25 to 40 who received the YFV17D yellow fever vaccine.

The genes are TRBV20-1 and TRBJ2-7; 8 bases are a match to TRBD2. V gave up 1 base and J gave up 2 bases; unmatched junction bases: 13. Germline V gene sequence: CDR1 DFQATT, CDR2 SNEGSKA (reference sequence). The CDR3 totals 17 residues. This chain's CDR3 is CSARGVSGNQKPYEQYF. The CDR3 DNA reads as TGCAGTGCTAGAGGAGTTAGCGGGAACCAGAAGCCCTACGAGCAGTACTTC.

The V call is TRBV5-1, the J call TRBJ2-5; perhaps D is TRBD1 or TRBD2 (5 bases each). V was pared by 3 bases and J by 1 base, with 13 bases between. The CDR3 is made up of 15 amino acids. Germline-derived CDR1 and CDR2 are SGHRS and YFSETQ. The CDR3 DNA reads TGCGCCAGCAGCTATATCCCCGGGACCCAAGAGACCCAGTACTTC. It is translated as CASSYIPGTQETQYF.

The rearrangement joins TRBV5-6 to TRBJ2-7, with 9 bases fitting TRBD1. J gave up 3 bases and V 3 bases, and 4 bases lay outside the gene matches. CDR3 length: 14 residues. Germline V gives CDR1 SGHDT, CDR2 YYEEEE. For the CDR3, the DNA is TGTGCCAGCAGCTGGGGACAGGGACACTACGAGCAGTACTTC. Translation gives CASSWGQGHYEQYF.

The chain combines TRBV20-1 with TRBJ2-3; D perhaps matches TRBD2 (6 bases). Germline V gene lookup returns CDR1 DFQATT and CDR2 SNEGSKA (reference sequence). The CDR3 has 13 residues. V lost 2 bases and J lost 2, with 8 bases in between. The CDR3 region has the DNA TGCAGTGCTAGACGGGAGCCCACAGATACGCAGTATTTT. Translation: CSARREPTDTQYF.

Here the CDR3 reads CAISEPPGTSGRHEQFF. CDR3 sequence (DNA): TGTGCCATCAGTGAGCCACCAGGGACTAGCGGGAGACATGAGCAGTTCTTC. The genes are TRBV10-3 and TRBJ2-1; 14 bases line up with TRBD2. The CDR3 is made up of 17 amino acids. Germline CDR1 ENHRY, CDR2 SYGVKD. Trimming took 2 bases from V and 8 from J; bases not matched to a gene: 8.

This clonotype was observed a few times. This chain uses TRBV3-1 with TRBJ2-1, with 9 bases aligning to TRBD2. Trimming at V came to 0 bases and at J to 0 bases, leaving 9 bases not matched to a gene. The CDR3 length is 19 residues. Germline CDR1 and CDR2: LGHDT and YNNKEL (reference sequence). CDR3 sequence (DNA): TGTGCCAGCAGCCAAGATCTGACTAGCGGACGAAGCTCCTACAATGAGCAGTTCTTC. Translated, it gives CASSQDLTSGRSSYNEQFF.

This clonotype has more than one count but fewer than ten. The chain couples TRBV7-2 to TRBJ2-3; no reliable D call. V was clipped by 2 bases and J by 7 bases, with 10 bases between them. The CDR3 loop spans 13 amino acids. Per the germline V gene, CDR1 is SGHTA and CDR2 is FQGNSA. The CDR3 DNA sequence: TGTGCCAGCAGCTTACATCGGTTGTATACGCAGTATTTT. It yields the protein CASSLHRLYTQYF.

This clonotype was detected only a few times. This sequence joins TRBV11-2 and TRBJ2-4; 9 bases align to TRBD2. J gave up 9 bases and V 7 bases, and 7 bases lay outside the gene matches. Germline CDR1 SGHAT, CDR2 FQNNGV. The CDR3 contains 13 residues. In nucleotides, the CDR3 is TGTGCCAGCAAATTAGGGACTAGCTCCATTCAGTACTTC. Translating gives CASKLGTSSIQYF.

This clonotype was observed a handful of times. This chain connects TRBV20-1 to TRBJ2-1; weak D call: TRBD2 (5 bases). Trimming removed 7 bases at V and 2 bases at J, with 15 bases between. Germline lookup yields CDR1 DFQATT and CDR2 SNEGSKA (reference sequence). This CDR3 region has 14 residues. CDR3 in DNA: TGCAGTGGGGTCAAAGCGGCGACCTACAATGAGCAGTTCTTC. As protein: CSGVKAATYNEQFF.

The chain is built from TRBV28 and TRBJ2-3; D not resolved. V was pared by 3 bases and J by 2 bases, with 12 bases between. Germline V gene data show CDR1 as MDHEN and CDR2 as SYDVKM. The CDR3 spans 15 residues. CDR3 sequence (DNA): TGTGCCAGCAGTTTCCCAAGTTCCCTCACAGATACGCAGTATTTT. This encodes CASSFPSSLTDTQYF.

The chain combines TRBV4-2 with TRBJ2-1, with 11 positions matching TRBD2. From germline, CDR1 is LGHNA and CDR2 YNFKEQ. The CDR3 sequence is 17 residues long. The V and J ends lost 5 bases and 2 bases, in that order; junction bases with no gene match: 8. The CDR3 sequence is CASSAELAGVPYNEQFF. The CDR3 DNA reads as TGTGCCAGCAGCGCTGAACTAGCGGGAGTCCCCTACAATGAGCAGTTCTTC.

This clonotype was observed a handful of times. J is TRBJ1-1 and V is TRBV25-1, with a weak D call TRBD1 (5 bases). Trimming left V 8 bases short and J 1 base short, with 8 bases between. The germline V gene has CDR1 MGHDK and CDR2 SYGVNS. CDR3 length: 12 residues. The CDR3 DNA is TGTGCCAGCTGCACAGGGAACACTGAAGCTTTCTTT. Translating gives CASCTGNTEAFF.

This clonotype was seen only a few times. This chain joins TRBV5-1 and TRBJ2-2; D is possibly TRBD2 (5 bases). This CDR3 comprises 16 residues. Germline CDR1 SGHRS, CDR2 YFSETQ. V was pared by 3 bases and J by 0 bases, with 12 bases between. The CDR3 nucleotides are TGCGCCAGCAGCTGGTCCGGGGTCTCGAACACCGGGGAGCTGTTTTTT. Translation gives CASSWSGVSNTGELFF.

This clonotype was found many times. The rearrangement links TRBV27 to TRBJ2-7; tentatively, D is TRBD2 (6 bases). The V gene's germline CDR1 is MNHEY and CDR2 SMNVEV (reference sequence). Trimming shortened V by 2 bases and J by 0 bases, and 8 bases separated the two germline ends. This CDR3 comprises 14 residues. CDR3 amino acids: CASSLRRDSYEQYF. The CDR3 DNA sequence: TGTGCCAGCAGTTTACGGCGGGACTCCTACGAGCAGTACTTC.

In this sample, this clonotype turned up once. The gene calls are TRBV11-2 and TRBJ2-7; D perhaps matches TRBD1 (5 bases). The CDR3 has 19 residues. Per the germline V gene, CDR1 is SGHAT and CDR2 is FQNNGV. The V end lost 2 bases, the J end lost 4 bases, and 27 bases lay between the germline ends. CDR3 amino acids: CASSLRGSHGPSPSYEQYF. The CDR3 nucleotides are TGTGCCAGCAGCTTAAGGGGCTCGCACGGTCCATCACCTTCATACGAGCAGTACTTC. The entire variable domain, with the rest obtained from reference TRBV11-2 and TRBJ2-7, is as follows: EAGVAQSPRYKIIEKRQSVAFWCNPISGHATLYWYQQILGQGPKLLIQFQNNGVVDDSQLPKDRFSAERLKGVDSTLKIQPAKLEDSAVYLCASSLRGSHGPSPSYEQYFGPGTRLTVT.

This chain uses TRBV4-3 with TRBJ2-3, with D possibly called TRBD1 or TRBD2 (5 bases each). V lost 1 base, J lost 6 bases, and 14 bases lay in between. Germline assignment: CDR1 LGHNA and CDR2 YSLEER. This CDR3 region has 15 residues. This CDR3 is CASSQARAGGDTQYF. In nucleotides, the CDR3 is TGCGCCAGCAGCCAAGCGCGAGCTGGGGGTGATACGCAGTATTTT.

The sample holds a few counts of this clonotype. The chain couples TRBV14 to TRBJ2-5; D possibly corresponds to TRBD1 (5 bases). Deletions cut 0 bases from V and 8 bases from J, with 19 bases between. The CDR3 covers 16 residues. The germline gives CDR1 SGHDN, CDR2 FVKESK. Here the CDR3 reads CASSQDELSRVRTQYF. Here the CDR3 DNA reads TGTGCCAGCAGCCAAGATGAGCTTAGCAGGGTTCGAACCCAGTACTTC. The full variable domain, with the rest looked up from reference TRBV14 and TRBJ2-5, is EAGVTQFPSHSVIEKGQTVTLRCDPISGHDNLYWYRRVMGKEIKFLLHFVKESKQDESGMPNNRFLAERTGGTYSTLKVQPAELEDSGVYFCASSQDELSRVRTQYFGPGTRLLVL.

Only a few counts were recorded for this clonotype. CDR3 loop: CASSPNKGGPVYEQYF. CDR3 nucleotides: TGTGCCAGCTCACCAAATAAGGGAGGACCCGTCTACGAGCAGTACTTC. This chain links TRBV18 with TRBJ2-7; D is possibly TRBD2 (6 bases). Trimming shortened V by 2 bases and J by 3 bases, and 17 bases separated the two germline ends. CDR3 length equals 16 residues. Germline CDR1 KGHSH, CDR2 LQKENI.

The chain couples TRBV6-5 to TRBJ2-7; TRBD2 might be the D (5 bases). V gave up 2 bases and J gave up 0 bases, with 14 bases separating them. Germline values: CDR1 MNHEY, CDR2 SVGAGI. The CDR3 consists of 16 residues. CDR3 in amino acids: CASSYDGGKSSYEQYF. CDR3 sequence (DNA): TGTGCCAGCAGTTACGACGGAGGCAAGAGCTCCTACGAGCAGTACTTC.

The CDR3 bases are TGTGCCTGGAGTGCCTCAGGGACAGGGTACAATGAGCAGTTCTTC. Protein: CAWSASGTGYNEQFF. The chain recombines TRBV30 with TRBJ2-1; 9 nucleotides line up with TRBD1. The trim removed 1 base at V and 4 bases at J, leaving 5 bases unmatched. CDR3 length: 15 amino acids. In germline, CDR1 is GTSNPN, CDR2 SVGIG (reference sequence).